A single T cell receptor beta chain is shown here with its context. What it recognizes is unknown. CD8 cells regarded as naive lacked CD45RO, were positively chosen for CCR7, and omitted terminally differentiated effector memory CD45RA+ cells. Donors comprised healthy HIV-negative adults lacking recent acute infections or vaccinations. The data were taken from a study of shared clonotypes between healthy human individuals. Study background: The donor group consisted of a couple of women and three men, aged 18 to 49. Donors had three CD4 naive, three CD4 memory, two CD8 naive and one CD8 memory plate apiece. General study points: Apart from blood, nothing was sampled; tissue repertoires likely differ.

Assay used: immunoSEQ multiplex PCR; TCRdb lists only in-frame clones, some missing. The sample contains about 2 million clones, approximately 94% of which appear only once. The CDR3 extends over 16 amino acids. Trimming pared 0 bases from V and 6 bases from J, leaving 15 bases between. Germline V gives CDR1 LGHNA, CDR2 YSLEER. The sample consisted of naive CD8+ T cells sorted from blood. This sequence originates from a young man in good health. This chain connects TRBV4-3 to TRBJ2-4; perhaps TRBD2 as D (5 bases). The CDR3 is CASSQDRGPPSNIQYF. CDR3 coding DNA: TGCGCCAGCAGCCAAGATCGAGGGCCCCCTTCAAACATTCAGTACTTC.